Sequencing of this TCR beta chain was carried out in a study of cytomegalovirus exposure and HLA in healthy donors. Whole-study findings and limits: Some segments of the V type, notably TRBV6-2 and TRBV6-3, were excluded as indistinguishable. Association of a missense DCLRE1C variant with TCR beta V- and J-gene trimming was reported in a later analysis.

The PCR contained 60 Vbeta and 13 Jbeta primers. Produced via immunoSEQ multiplex PCR; TCRdb's table is partial and in-frame only. The table shows some 150,000 clones, with 74% occurring only once. Only one count was recorded for this clone. The antigen remains undetermined. Germline assignment: CDR1 MDHEN and CDR2 SYDVKM. V lost 3 bases and J lost 1, with 16 bases in between. There are 16 residues in the CDR3. Sequencing used PBMCs. The TCR originated in a man younger than 35 in good health and CMV-seropositive. This chain connects TRBV28 to TRBJ2-7, with D perhaps matching TRBD2 (6 bases). DNA of the CDR3: TGTGCCAGCAGTTTTTCCTCCGGGGGATTGTCCTACGAGCAGTACTTC. Translation gives CASSFSSGGLSYEQYF.